Detailed here is one TCR beta chain. In its sample, this clonotype was seen many times. Its antigen is unknown. There are no base qualities to consult, and no much larger clone falls within one base. V was cut back by 4 bases and J by 3 bases, leaving a gap of 7 bases between them. The CDR3 runs 12 residues from the cysteine to the phenylalanine. The only DNA kept is the CDR3, 36 bases in frame from the first base. The germline V gene provides CDR1 MDHEN and CDR2 SYDVKM. TCR beta CDR3 regions were amplified from RNA transcripts. The first round of RT-PCR for the TCR CDR3 was performed with the HTBI primer set and the Qiagen OneStep RT-PCR kit. Libraries were constructed in a second round of multiplex PCR, after which size selection and purification were performed. Paired-end sequencing of the libraries was performed with 100 bp reads on an Illumina HiSeq2000. Processing in the source paper ran as follows. SOAPnuke was used to process the raw data, throwing out any read that contained adapters or uncalled bases, had a mean Phred below 15, or lacked an exact constant-primer or identifier match. COPE v1.2.5 was used to merge the high-quality paired reads, and each unique nucleotide sequence was defined as a clonotype. Clonotypes were aligned to IMGT TRBV, TRBD and TRBJ reference segments using MiTCR v1.1. The analysis included only V-J combinations with a frequency above 0.0001, which together covered approximately 99% of the repertoires. The TCS score was defined as F50 (clonal expansion) divided by E x V (chaos), with BLOSUM62-based TCRdist calculated between CDR3 peptides within each V-J. Welch's t-statistics and random forest reduced roughly 530 V-J features to 10 to 15, which were used in a naive Bayes classifier (R e1071). Thyroid-blood repertoire similarity was quantified with the Morisita-Horn index. TCRdb reran the public reads through fastp at Q25 and MiXCR, keeping productive beta chains. Identical CDR3 protein sequences are pooled into one entry, listed with their most common genes and DNA. The V and J calls here are based on TCRdb, not the publication. The sample table lists fewer than 750,000 distinct CDR3 sequences, roughly 14% of them with a count of one. The top ten clones comprise about 3.9% of the sample.

These data come from a study of T cells in Graves' hyperthyroidism and ophthalmopathy (dated 2019 in TCRdb). Turning to the overall study: Peripheral blood was sampled at the time of initial diagnosis, prior to any treatment. Once sampling was done, hyperthyroidism patients were given methimazole at a starting dose of 30 mg daily, whereas ophthalmopathy patients were given high-dose intravenous methylprednisolone. For training and testing, the 100 or so patients in the discovery cohort were randomly divided in a 7:3 ratio. Prospective prediction of ophthalmopathy was tested in an independent validation cohort of 18 to 20 hyperthyroidism patients and 17 patients who later progressed to ophthalmopathy. TCR Vbeta CDR3 sequencing of fewer than 150 peripheral blood samples (more than 40 ophthalmopathy, 75 to 85 hyperthyroidism and roughly 17 progressor patients) is reported in the paper. A discovery cohort of approximately 97 patients, 43 with Graves' ophthalmopathy and 57 with stable Graves' hyperthyroidism, was used to find distinguishing TCR V-J signatures. The study also compared thyroid tissue and blood T-cell repertoires from roughly six Graves' hyperthyroidism patients.

The investigation overall reported the following: Blood samples also contained most of the expanded thyroid clonotypes (frequency above 0.001), which suggests that blood repertoires may reflect thyroid immune responses. In validation, the model predicted progression to ophthalmopathy a median of about 5.9 months before onset, with roughly 70% sensitivity and 72.22% specificity. No statistical method was used to fix the sample size in advance, and group allocation was not hidden from the investigators. A 13 V-J signature model separated ophthalmopathy from stable hyperthyroidism, with approximately 87% sensitivity and roughly 81% specificity in cross-validation and 80%/75% in testing.

Moderately to severely active disease, a Clinical Activity Score of at least 3, a NOSPECS grade of at least 4, and a duration under 3 months were present in ophthalmopathy patients. Exclusion was applied to patients with uncontrolled infections, other autoimmune diseases, pregnancy or lactation. Diagnoses relied on clinical symptoms, serum thyroxine and TRAb, thyroid ultrasound and orbital computed tomography. PBMCs were separated from 7.5 to 10 ml of fresh peripheral blood using Ficoll-Paque density gradient centrifugation. Trizol reagent was used to extract total RNA, and RNA quality was then checked on an Agilent 2100 Bioanalyzer.

The sequence is built from TRBV28 and TRBJ2-7; a tentative D match to TRBD2 spans 6 bases. Input material: blood. The TCR sequence derives from a woman in her thirties or forties with Graves' ophthalmopathy. The nucleotide sequence is TGTGCCAGCAGTTACGGGGGCTACGAGCAGTACTTC. It translates to CASSYGGYEQYF. The full variable domain, with segments outside the CDR3 supplied by the reference TRBV28 and TRBJ2-7 proteins, appears as DVKVTQSSRYLVKRTGEKVFLECVQDMDHENMFWYRQDPGLGLRLIYFSYDVKMKEKGDIPEGYSVSREKKERFSLILESASTNQTSMYLCASSYGGYEQYFGPGTRLTVT.